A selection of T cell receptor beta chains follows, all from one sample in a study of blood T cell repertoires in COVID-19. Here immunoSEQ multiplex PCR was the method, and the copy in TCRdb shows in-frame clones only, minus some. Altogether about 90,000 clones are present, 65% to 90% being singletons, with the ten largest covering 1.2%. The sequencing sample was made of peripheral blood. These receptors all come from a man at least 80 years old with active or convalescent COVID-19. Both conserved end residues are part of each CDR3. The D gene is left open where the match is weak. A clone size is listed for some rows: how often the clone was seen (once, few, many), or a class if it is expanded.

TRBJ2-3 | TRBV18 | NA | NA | TGTGCCAGCTCACCCCAGCAGGGTACAGATACGCAGTATTTT | CASSPQQGTDTQYF
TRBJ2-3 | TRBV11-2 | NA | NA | TGTGCCAGCACCCCCGGAGGGTGGGATACGCAGTATTTT | CASTPGGWDTQYF
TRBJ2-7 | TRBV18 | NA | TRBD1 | TGTGCCAGCTCCTCAATCGGGACAGGGATTTCCTACGAGCAGTACTTC | CASSSIGTGISYEQYF
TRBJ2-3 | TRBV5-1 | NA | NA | TGCGCCAGCAGCTTGGATCGGCGGGACACAGATACGCAGTATTTT | CASSLDRRDTDTQYF
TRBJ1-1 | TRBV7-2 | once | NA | TGTGCCAGCAGCTTAGCGGTGAGGTGGGAAGCTTTCTTT | CASSLAVRWEAFF
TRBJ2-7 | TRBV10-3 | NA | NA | TGTGCCATCAGTGAGGGCAGCTCCTACGAGCAGTACTTC | CAISEGSSYEQYF
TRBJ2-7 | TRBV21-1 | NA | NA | TGTGCCAGCAGCACCCGGGATAGCTACGAGCAGTACTTC | CASSTRDSYEQYF
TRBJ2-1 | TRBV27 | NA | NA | TGTGCCAGCAGTTTATTGGGGGGCAATGAGCAGTTCTTC | CASSLLGGNEQFF
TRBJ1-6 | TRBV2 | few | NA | TGTGCCAGCGGTGACAGAAGCTCCTATAATTCACCCCTCCACTTT | CASGDRSSYNSPLHF
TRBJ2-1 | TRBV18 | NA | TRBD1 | TGTGCCAGCTCACCACAGAACAGGGGTGGGCAGTTCTTC | CASSPQNRGGQFF
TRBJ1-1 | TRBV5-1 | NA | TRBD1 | TGCGCCAGCAGCTCGGGACAGCGACAACGGGGTGAAGCTTTCTTT | CASSSGQRQRGEAFF
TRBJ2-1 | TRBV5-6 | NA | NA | TGTGCCAGCAGCTTGGTCAGGTCCAATGAGCAGTTCTTC | CASSLVRSNEQFF
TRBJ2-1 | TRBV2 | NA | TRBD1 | TGTGCCAGCAGCAGGGGGCTCGGATACAATGAGCAGTTCTTC | CASSRGLGYNEQFF
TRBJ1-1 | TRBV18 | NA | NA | TGTGCCAGCTCACCCCGGCGACAGGACCAGGGAGAAGCTTTCTTT | CASSPRRQDQGEAFF
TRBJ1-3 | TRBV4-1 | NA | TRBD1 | TGCGCCAGCAGCCAAGATCCAGGGGGCTTTGGAAACACCATATATTTT | CASSQDPGGFGNTIYF
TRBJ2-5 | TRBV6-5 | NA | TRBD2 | TGTGCCAGCACTACTAGCGCGAAGACCCAGTACTTC | CASTTSAKTQYF
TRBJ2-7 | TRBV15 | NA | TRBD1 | TGTGCCACCAGCACCTCCGGGACAGGGATCGAGCAGTACTTC | CATSTSGTGIEQYF
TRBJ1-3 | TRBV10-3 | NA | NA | TGTGCCATCAGTGAGTCGAAAATCGACAGACTCTCTGGAAACACCATATATTTT | CAISESKIDRLSGNTIYF
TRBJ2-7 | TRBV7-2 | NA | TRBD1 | TGTGCCAGCAGCTTAGGGACAGGGGGGATCGAGCAGTACTTC | CASSLGTGGIEQYF
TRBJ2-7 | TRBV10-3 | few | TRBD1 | TGTGCCATCAGTGAGTCGGCAGGGGGCCAGGGGGAGCAGTACTTC | CAISESAGGQGEQYF
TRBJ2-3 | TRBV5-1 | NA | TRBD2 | TGCGCCAGCACCACTAGCGGTGATAGCACAGATACGCAGTATTTT | CASTTSGDSTDTQYF
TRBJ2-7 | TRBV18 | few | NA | TGTGCCAGCTCAGAAGGATCTAGCTCCTACGAGCAGTACTTC | CASSEGSSSYEQYF
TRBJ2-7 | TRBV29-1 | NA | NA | TGCAGCGTTGTGCTAGCGCTGAGTGGCGAGCAGTACTTC | CSVVLALSGEQYF
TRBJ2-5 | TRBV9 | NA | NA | TGTGCCAGCAGCCCCCGGACAGAAGAGACCCAGTACTTC | CASSPRTEETQYF
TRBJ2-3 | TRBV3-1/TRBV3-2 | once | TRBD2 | TGTGCCAGCAGCCAAGTTAGCGGGAGCCCCACAGATACGCAGTATTTT | CASSQVSGSPTDTQYF
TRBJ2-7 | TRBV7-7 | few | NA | TGTGCTAGCAGCCCCGGTAGCCACTACGGGGAGCAGTACTTC | CASSPGSHYGEQYF
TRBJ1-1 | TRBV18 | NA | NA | TGTGCCAGCTCACCACCGGGGGGTGCCACTGAAGCTTTCTTT | CASSPPGGATEAFF
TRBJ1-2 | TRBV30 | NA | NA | TGTGCCTGGAGCGGGGGAGGTGGCTACACCTTC | CAWSGGGGYTF
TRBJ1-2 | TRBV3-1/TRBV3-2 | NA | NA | TGTGCCAGCAGCCAAGATCTAGGCTATGGCTACACCTTC | CASSQDLGYGYTF
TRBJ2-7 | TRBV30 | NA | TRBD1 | TGTGCCTGGAGTGCAGGGGGCTCCTACGAGCAGTACTTC | CAWSAGGSYEQYF
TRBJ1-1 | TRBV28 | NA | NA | TGTGCCAGCAGTACCACAGTAAACACTGAAGCTTTCTTT | CASSTTVNTEAFF
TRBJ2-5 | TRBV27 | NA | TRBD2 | TGTGCCAGCAGTTTATCGGGGACAGGGGTACTAGCGGGAGGCCAAGAGACCCAGTACTTC | CASSLSGTGVLAGGQETQYF
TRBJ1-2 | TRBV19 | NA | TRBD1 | TGTGCCAGTAGTATCCTAGACAGGGGGAATGGCTACACCTTC | CASSILDRGNGYTF
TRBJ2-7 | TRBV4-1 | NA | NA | TGCGCCAGCAGCCAAGTTTGGCAGGGCTACGAGCAGTACTTC | CASSQVWQGYEQYF
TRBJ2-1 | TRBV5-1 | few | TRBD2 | TGCGCCAGCAGCTTGGGTAGCGGGACTTTGAATGAGCAGTTCTTC | CASSLGSGTLNEQFF
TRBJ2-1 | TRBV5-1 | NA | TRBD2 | TGCGCCAGCAGCCAACAACAGACTAGCCGGAACAATGAGCAGTTCTTC | CASSQQQTSRNNEQFF
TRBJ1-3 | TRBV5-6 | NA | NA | TGTGCCAGCAGCTTGGCGGGAGACTCTGGAAACACCATATATTTT | CASSLAGDSGNTIYF
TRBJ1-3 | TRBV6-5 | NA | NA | TGTGCCAGCAGTCCTGGGAGCTCTGGAAACACCATATATTTT | CASSPGSSGNTIYF
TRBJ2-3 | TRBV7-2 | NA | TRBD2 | TGTGCCAGCAGCCCACGGGCAGGTACTAGCGGGGTAGATACGCAGTATTTT | CASSPRAGTSGVDTQYF
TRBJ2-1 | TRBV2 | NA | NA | TGTGCCAGCAGTCTCCGGGACTTATACCAACGCTCCTACAATGAGCAGTTCTTC | CASSLRDLYQRSYNEQFF
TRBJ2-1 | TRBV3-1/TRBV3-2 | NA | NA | TGTGCCAGCAGCCCAGACCCTAGTTTCCACAATGAGCAGTTCTTC | CASSPDPSFHNEQFF
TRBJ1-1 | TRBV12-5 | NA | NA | TGTGCTAGTGGTTGGGGACTTATGAACACTGAAGCTTTCTTT | CASGWGLMNTEAFF